This T cell receptor (beta chain) was sequenced in a study of identical twins' blood T cells (dated by TCRdb to the early 2010s). Regarding the study in general: The roughly 12 libraries, six for the alpha chain and six for the beta chain, yielded 50 million or so Illumina reads in total. The study compared TCR alpha and beta chain repertoires of three pairs of monozygous twins using next-generation sequencing to assess genetic influence on repertoire formation.

V was cut back by 3 bases and J by 8 bases, leaving a gap of 19 bases between them. CDR1 is given as DFQATT and CDR2 as SNEGSKA, both from the germline V gene (reference sequence). Including cysteine and phenylalanine, the CDR3 has 15 amino acids. Only CDR3 DNA remains: 45 bases, in frame from the first base. Libraries were built with 5' RACE. Sequenced using an Illumina Genome Analyzer IIx. The RNA-based TCR cDNA libraries were made using a previously described protocol that was modified in several ways. To prevent cross-contamination, sample-specific barcodes were introduced on both ends of each TCR cDNA library during cDNA synthesis and amplification. Concerning the study's data processing: Between about 100,000 and nearly 550,000 clonotypes were identified per individual, with about 2.2 to 3.6 million CDR3-containing reads per library. After reads with improper barcode index combinations were thrown out, a cloneset for each library was built using the MiTCR software. MiTCR filtered or rescued low-quality reads and corrected PCR and sequencing errors when assembling CDR3 clonotypes. Artificial out-of-frame clonotypes were mapped to in-frame sequences, with one indel allowed in the CDR3, and then removed. Similarity in V and J gene usage between donors was calculated as the Jensen-Shannon divergence divided by the mean entropy. TCRdb cleaned the public reads at Q25 with fastp, built clones with MiXCR and kept in-frame beta chains. Every entry covers one CDR3 protein and lists the most common genes and DNA from its rows. It is TCRdb's table, rather than the study itself, that gives the V and J calls and clone size. The sample table lists 350,000 to 450,000 distinct CDR3 sequences, about 28% of them with a count of one. The top ten clones comprise about 6% of the sample.

The sample holds a few counts of this clonotype. Its binding antigen is unknown. No much larger clonotype is one base removed from it; base qualities were not supplied. What the work shows at the level of the full study, not this receptor alone: The count of CDR3 clonotypes shared by two donors depended mainly on the product of the two donors' cloneset sizes, and twins did not clearly depart from this trend. V gene usage, even among non-selected out-of-frame TCRbeta clonotypes, was reported to be markedly more similar within twin pairs than between unrelated donors. Validation by independent studies was stated to be required for the proposed role of the TCRalpha J segment in MHC recognition during thymic selection. Because the twins were reared together, environmental influences could not be excluded as an explanation for twin similarity. Among the most abundant TCRbeta clonotypes, each donor shared more CDR3 sequences with her twin than with unrelated donors.

Six healthy women forming three monozygous twin pairs were used as donors. All three twin pairs had been reared together and were thought likely to have met the same infectious agents and vaccines. TCR cDNA libraries were prepared from RNA that had been isolated from peripheral blood mononuclear cells. The chain couples TRBV20-1 to TRBJ1-4; TRBD1 is perhaps the D gene, given 5 matching bases. The sequenced sample consisted of PBMCs. The receptor was derived from a woman aged 18-50 years in good health. CDR3 reads: CSARGPGTRGEKLFF. At the DNA level, the sequence is TGCAGTGCTAGGGGACCGGGGACGCGGGGAGAAAAACTGTTTTTT.